Sequencing of this TCR beta chain was carried out in a study of T cell changes during pregnancy in multiple sclerosis (dated by TCRdb to the late 2010s). For the study in its entirety: In women with multiple sclerosis, the researchers looked at how the T cell repertoire shifted as pregnancy progressed.

This clone appeared once. Its antigen specificity is not known. Base quality data are lacking; no much larger clone is found one base away. The library was made by the immunoSEQ multiplex PCR assay. Sourced from immuneACCESS, this table was stored by TCRdb with only in-frame sequences that have V and J called. A share of the clones is absent; for the studies checked, an unresolved V gene accounts for under half, and the remainder has no known explanation. The sample table records about 53,000 clones; about 90% of these occur just once. The ten largest clones represent roughly 0.47% of the sample. The CDR3 spans 16 residues, from the cysteine through the phenylalanine. Just CDR3 DNA is preserved here, 48 bases in frame from base 1. Ends trimmed: V by 8 bases, J by 10 bases; bases unmatched to a gene: 21. The germline V gene yields SGDLS for CDR1 and YYNGEE for CDR2.

This chain is built from TRBV9 and TRBJ2-1, with TRBD2 matching 7 junction bases. Sequenced here: CD4+ T cells from peripheral blood mononuclear cells, sampled in the third trimester of pregnancy. The source of this sequence is a female donor with multiple sclerosis, enrolled in a pregnancy study. The DNA sequence is as follows: TGTGCCAGGAGACTAGCTGATCTGCAGGGTCTGAGCGAGCAGTTCTTC. This sequence encodes CARRLADLQGLSEQFF.